The entry below describes one TCR beta chain. Its antigen target is currently unknown. No base quality information exists; no much larger clone differs at one position. A second Seattle source provided samples from volunteer blood donors who had recovered from COVID-19. The collaborating institutions used their own protocols to collect whole blood in K2EDTA tubes. For TCRbeta analysis, collaborators shipped samples in one of three forms: frozen whole blood, isolated PBMCs, or DNA extracted from either of those sample types. These data come from a study of blood T cell repertoires in COVID-19 (dated by TCRdb to about 2020). As for the study more broadly: The collaborator samples originated in the United States, Italy and Spain and spanned the acute and convalescent phases of COVID-19. The dataset comprised deeply sampled blood TCRbeta repertoires from subjects exposed to, actively infected with, or recovered from COVID-19. The sample metadata nearly always contained a de-identified subject ID, COVID-19 status, age in years and sex. Where available, HLA class I and class II types were taken from metadata supplied by the sample provider and were not determined by assay-based typing. The material from the prospective study consisted of cDNA or gDNA derived from T cells, B-cell-depleted T cells, or PBMCs. The samples were drawn from two sources: the first 160 participants of the ongoing ImmuneRACE study, and 950 to 1,500 subjects contributed by 6 global collaborators. A freely available public database, intended as a resource for researchers studying the immune response to SARS-CoV-2, is where the repertoires were released. What the study reported, not specific to this receptor: The quantity of clinical and demographic metadata differed by source and by participant and was supplied without curation.

TCRbeta CDR3 regions were amplified from genomic DNA by means of the immunoSEQ Assay, a bias-controlled multiplex PCR. The authors' pipeline ran thus. The number of nucleated cells in each sample was estimated from the amplification of reference gene primers within the assay. Sequence reads were collapsed and filtered to measure the absolute abundance of every unique TCRbeta CDR3 rearrangement. For each sample, productive Simpson clonality was calculated by taking the square root of Simpson's diversity index across productive rearrangements. Here the immuneACCESS table is served through TCRdb, limited to in-frame sequences with V and J called. Missing clones are a known gap in these copies; in checked studies unresolved V genes cover under half, and the rest lacks a known reason. D and trimming come from the DNA, and the V and J calls and clone size come from that table. Present in this sample are about 280,000 clones, approximately 86% of which were seen just once. The top ten clonotypes cover roughly 2.4% of the sample.

The CDR3 has 15 amino acids, counting the end cysteine and phenylalanine. Only the CDR3 part of the read is kept: 45 bases, read in frame from the first base. Germline trimming: 3 bases from V, 4 bases from J; junction bases outside gene matches: 9. Taken from the germline V gene (reference sequence), the CDR1 and CDR2 loops are LGHDT and YNNKEL. The material sequenced was peripheral blood. The chain links TRBV3-1 (or the pseudogene TRBV3-2) with TRBJ2-7, with TRBD1 matching 7 junction bases. The receptor's source is a woman aged 45-65 years who had recovered from COVID-19. The CDR3 corresponds to CASSQRIDREYEQYF. The nucleotide sequence is given as TGTGCCAGCAGCCAGAGGATAGACAGGGAGTACGAGCAGTACTTC.